This paragraph covers one T cell receptor beta chain sequence. The data were produced by immunoSEQ multiplex PCR, yet TCRdb's version contains in-frame clones alone and is incomplete. The table has roughly 150,000 clones, approximately 80% seen once. This entry is derived from a study of blood T cell repertoires in COVID-19. Study at large: Whether acute or convalescent, the COVID-19 samples came from the United States, Italy and Spain. T cells, B-cell-depleted T cells, or PBMCs provided the cDNA or gDNA that served as material.

V was clipped by 9 bases and J by 4 bases, with 19 bases between them. The CDR3 consists of 15 residues. Per germline, CDR1 SNHLY and CDR2 FYNNEI. Cohorts were determined from participant-reported clinical history. Two negative PCRs, clearance, or symptom resolution were required of recovered Cohort 3 donors. Sequencing was carried out using PBMCs or T cells enriched from blood (not recorded which). The sequence derives from a woman in her sixties who had recovered from COVID-19. The chain uses TRBV2 and TRBJ1-5; no reliable D call. Written as DNA, the CDR3 is TGTGCCAGTCGCTCCGGGGAGGGTTTGAATCAGCCCCAGCATTTT. It specifies CASRSGEGLNQPQHF.